Listed here is a single T cell receptor beta chain. J lost 5 bases, V lost 3 bases, and 7 bases had no gene match. CDR3 length equals 15 residues. Germline V CDR1 and CDR2: MNHEY, SVGEGT. The data are from a study of blood T cell repertoires in COVID-19. Measured with immunoSEQ multiplex PCR; TCRdb has only the in-frame clones, and not every one. This table has 200,000 to 250,000 clones, 82% appearing once. Participants' reported clinical history set cohort assignment. J is TRBJ2-1 and V is TRBV6-2 or TRBV6-3; 7 bases are a match to TRBD2. The specimen sequenced was PBMCs or T cells enriched from blood (not recorded which). The clonotype originates from a woman aged 60 to 75 who had recovered from COVID-19. The DNA of the CDR3 is TGTGCCAGCAGTTATGCGGGGGTAGGTCACAATGAGCAGTTCTTC. Translated: CASSYAGVGHNEQFF.